This T cell receptor beta chain comes out of a study of T-cell reconstitution after alpha-beta-depleted transplantation in children. For this clonotype: Its specificity is unknown.

It was with unique molecular identifiers that the TCRbeta library was prepared. TCRdb re-analysed the PCR reads in MiXCR, keeping a single row per CDR3 protein. This sample has about a million distinct CDR3 sequences, with about 29% found just once. Whole-study results and caveats: T-cell counts and diversity at one year following transplant were attributed mainly to newly produced T cells. Two months or so post-transplant, alpha-beta T cells reportedly derived from several hundred expanded graft clones. Surviving recipient T cells and thymic progenitors accounted for the high day-60 TCRbeta diversity observed in some patients.

The V end was cut by 0 bases, the J end by 2 bases, with 9 bases between. The CDR3 sequence is 14 residues long. Germline CDR1 and CDR2: SGDLS and YYNGEE. The gene calls are TRBV9 and TRBJ2-7; D gene uncertain. This TCR was recovered from a boy under two years old who had a stem cell transplant for SCID, so the T cells may come from the graft donor. The sequencing here drew on PBMCs, mostly from graft donor cells, taken 360 days after TCRalphabeta/CD19-depleted stem cell transplant. CDR3 sequence reads: CASSVGFGAYEQYF. CDR3 nucleotide sequence: TGTGCCAGCAGCGTAGGTTTTGGGGCCTACGAGCAGTACTTC. Full variable domain (rest looked up from reference TRBV9 and TRBJ2-7): DSGVTQTPKHLITATGQRVTLRCSPRSGDLSVYWYQQSLDQGLQFLIQYYNGEERAKGNILERFSAQQFPDLHSELNLSSLELGDSALYFCASSVGFGAYEQYFGPGTRLTVT.